These 28 T cell receptor beta chains share one sample of origin, sequenced in a study of blood T cell repertoires in COVID-19. Profiled with immunoSEQ multiplex PCR; TCRdb holds only in-frame clones, not every one. The sample has 210,000 or so clones; 85% to 90% are singletons. Material for sequencing was peripheral blood. The receptors here all came from a woman aged 50 to 60 with acute or convalescent COVID-19.

In its sample, this clone was seen a few times. The gene calls are TRBV3-1 (or the pseudogene TRBV3-2) and TRBJ1-2; 7 nucleotides agree with TRBD1. This CDR3 region has 15 residues. With V trimmed by 0 bases and J by 7 bases, 8 bases remained unmatched. Germline-derived CDR1 and CDR2 are LGHDT and YNNKEL (reference sequence). The CDR3 reads CASSQDRQGWSGYTF. The DNA of the CDR3 is TGTGCCAGCAGCCAAGATAGACAGGGATGGAGTGGCTACACCTTC.

The chain couples TRBV3-1 (or the pseudogene TRBV3-2) to TRBJ2-2; D not certain. V was shortened by 4 bases and J by 1 base, with 4 bases between the two germline ends. The CDR3 runs 13 residues. Germline lookup yields CDR1 LGHDT and CDR2 YNNKEL (reference sequence). CDR3 coding DNA: TGTGCCAGCAGCCTATTGAACACCGGGGAGCTGTTTTTT. It yields the protein CASSLLNTGELFF.

The rearrangement links TRBV7-3 to TRBJ2-3; 10 bases align to TRBD2. The trim removed 0 bases at V and 0 bases at J, leaving 6 bases unmatched. Germline CDR1 SGHTA, CDR2 FQGTGA. The CDR3 totals 18 residues. CDR3 nucleotide sequence: TGTGCCAGCAGCTTAACCAGCGGGGGGGCGAGAAGCACAGATACGCAGTATTTT. Its protein product is CASSLTSGGARSTDTQYF.

The chain employs TRBV9 and TRBJ2-3; 12 bases are a match to TRBD2. Germline lookup yields CDR1 SGDLS and CDR2 YYNGEE. The CDR3 is 16 residues long. J was trimmed by 4 bases and V by 2 bases; bases with no gene match: 5. CDR3 in amino acids: CASSVRLAGDPDTQYF. The CDR3 region has the DNA TGTGCCAGCAGCGTGAGACTAGCGGGAGATCCAGATACGCAGTATTTT.

The chain couples TRBV18 to TRBJ2-1; D is undetermined. The V and J ends lost 0 bases and 3 bases respectively, with 6 bases between them. Looked up from germline, CDR1 is KGHSH and CDR2 is LQKENI. The CDR3 consists of 14 residues. In DNA form, the CDR3 reads TGTGCCAGCTCACCACCCCCAGACTACAATGAGCAGTTCTTC. Its protein is CASSPPPDYNEQFF.

The chain links TRBV27 to TRBJ2-7; 7 bases agree with TRBD2. Germline trimming cut 1 base from V and 0 bases from J; bases unmatched to any gene: 3. The CDR3 spans 15 residues. CDR1 is MNHEY and CDR2 is SMNVEV in the germline V gene (reference sequence). In DNA form, the CDR3 reads TGTGCCAGCAGTTTATTGGGGGGGAGCTCCTACGAGCAGTACTTC. Translating gives CASSLLGGSSYEQYF.

V usage is TRBV9 and J usage is TRBJ1-2; 8 bases are shared with TRBD1. V was pared by 2 bases and J by 2 bases, with 5 bases of the junction left unmatched. Germline V gives CDR1 SGDLS, CDR2 YYNGEE. This CDR3 comprises 15 residues. The CDR3 sequence: CASSVETGVNYGYTF. The CDR3 coding sequence is TGTGCCAGCAGCGTCGAGACAGGGGTCAACTATGGCTACACCTTC.

The chain has TRBV9 and TRBJ2-3, with D maybe TRBD2 (6 bases). Trimming removed 0 bases from V and 6 bases from J, with 11 bases in between. The CDR3 loop spans 14 amino acids. Germline V CDR1 and CDR2: SGDLS, YYNGEE. For the CDR3, the DNA is TGTGCCAGCAGCGTAGTATCTAGCGTGGATACGCAGTATTTT. Protein sequence: CASSVVSSVDTQYF. The full variable domain, with the rest looked up from reference TRBV9 and TRBJ2-3, is DSGVTQTPKHLITATGQRVTLRCSPRSGDLSVYWYQQSLDQGLQFLIQYYNGEERAKGNILERFSAQQFPDLHSELNLSSLELGDSALYFCASSVVSSVDTQYFGPGTRLTVL.

The rearrangement joins TRBV9 to TRBJ1-1; D not resolved. The CDR3 extends over 13 amino acids. In germline, CDR1 is SGDLS, CDR2 YYNGEE. The ends were cut back, 2 bases at V and 3 bases at J, with 8 bases in the middle. This chain's CDR3 is CASSVQVDTEAFF. In DNA, the CDR3 is TGTGCCAGCAGCGTCCAGGTCGACACTGAAGCTTTCTTT.

The chain links TRBV7-8 to TRBJ2-7; the D gene is possibly TRBD2 (5 bases). Germline-derived CDR1 and CDR2 are SGHVS and FQNEAQ. With 0 bases removed from V and 2 bases from J, the gap between germline ends came to 11 bases. The CDR3 runs to 15 residues. CDR3 in amino acids: CASSLALRGTYEQYF. In nucleotides, the CDR3 is TGTGCCAGCAGCTTAGCTCTGAGAGGGACCTACGAGCAGTACTTC.

This clone was counted a few times. This chain joins TRBV30 and TRBJ1-1, with TRBD1 matching over 9 bases. The CDR3 contains 13 residues. Germline V lookup: CDR1 GTSNPN, CDR2 SVGIG (reference sequence). V dropped 2 bases and J dropped 6; count of bases not matched to a gene: 4. In nucleotides, the CDR3 is TGTGCCTGGAGTCAAACAGGGGGCCCTGAAGCTTTCTTT. It specifies CAWSQTGGPEAFF.

The rearrangement joins TRBV9 to TRBJ2-2; a possible D gene is TRBD1 (5 bases). V lost 4 bases, J lost 6 bases, and 16 bases lay in between. This CDR3 comprises 15 residues. Germline values: CDR1 SGDLS, CDR2 YYNGEE. The CDR3 here is CASSMQGIPPGELFF. DNA of the CDR3: TGTGCCAGCAGCATGCAGGGTATCCCCCCCGGGGAGCTGTTTTTT.

The chain couples TRBV21-1 to TRBJ2-7; the table gives TRBD2 as D, unverified against the DNA. TRBV21-1 is a pseudogene locus. CDR3 length: 16 residues. CDR3 residues: CASSIQKGRGAQEQYF. DNA of the CDR3: TGTGCCAGCAGCATACAAAAGGGGCGGGGGGCGCAGGAGCAGTACTTC.

The chain links TRBV7-8 to TRBJ1-2; no firm D call. Trimming pared 1 base from V and 6 bases from J, leaving 12 bases between. The CDR3 is made up of 14 amino acids. The germline V gene has CDR1 SGHVS and CDR2 FQNEAQ. CDR3 DNA: TGTGCCAGCAGCTTAGGAGAGTTTGCCGATGGCTACACCTTC. Its protein product is CASSLGEFADGYTF.

The V and J genes are TRBV2 and TRBJ2-2; no definite D call. This CDR3 is 14 amino acids long. Germline assignment: CDR1 SNHLY and CDR2 FYNNEI. Trimming shortened V by 4 bases and J by 3 bases, and 9 bases separated the two germline ends. Here the CDR3 reads CASSVDTHTGELFF. The CDR3 DNA reads TGTGCCAGCAGTGTAGACACTCACACCGGGGAGCTGTTTTTT.

This chain links TRBV5-5 with TRBJ1-4; the D is unclear. Germline V CDR1 and CDR2: SGHKS, YYEKEE (reference sequence). CDR3 length: 17 residues. V was trimmed by 7 bases and J by 0 bases, leaving 19 bases between them. The CDR3: CASHLTPTGTTNEKLFF. The CDR3 DNA reads as TGTGCCAGCCACCTGACTCCGACGGGTACAACTAATGAAAAACTGTTTTTT.

This chain connects TRBV4-3 to TRBJ2-1; maybe TRBD1 (5 bases). CDR1 and CDR2 from the germline V gene are LGHNA and YSLEER. Trimming took off 0 bases at V and 0 bases at J, with 12 bases between the two ends. The CDR3 has 17 amino acids. As DNA, the CDR3 is TGCGCCAGCAGCCAAGATCGTGGGGCTAGCTCCTACAATGAGCAGTTCTTC. This translates into CASSQDRGASSYNEQFF.

This rearrangement joins TRBV10-3 to TRBJ2-5; 7 positions match TRBD2. This CDR3 comprises 12 residues. V gave up 10 bases and J gave up 1 base; unmatched junction bases: 3. The germline V gene encodes CDR1 ENHRY and CDR2 SYGVKD. The CDR3 DNA is TGTGCCACCCAGCGGGGCCAAGAGACCCAGTACTTC. Its translation: CATQRGQETQYF.

The rearrangement uses TRBV19 and TRBJ1-4, with D tentatively TRBD1 (6 bases). Germline CDR1 and CDR2: LNHDA and SQIVND (reference sequence). The CDR3 covers 16 residues. Trimming removed 5 bases from V and 3 bases from J, with 16 bases in between. This CDR3 reads CASSPLRGRSNEKLFF. CDR3 nucleotides: TGTGCCAGTAGTCCCCTCAGGGGCCGGTCTAATGAAAAACTGTTTTTT. The whole variable domain, remainder taken from reference TRBV19 and TRBJ1-4, is DGGITQSPKYLFRKEGQNVTLSCEQNLNHDAMYWYRQDPGQGLRLIYYSQIVNDFQKGDIAEGYSVSREKKESFPLTVTSAQKNPTAFYLCASSPLRGRSNEKLFFGSGTQLSVL.

The V call is TRBV6-5, the J call TRBJ1-1; TRBD1 might be the D (6 bases). V was trimmed by 2 bases and J by 0 bases, leaving 13 bases between them. From germline, CDR1 is MNHEY and CDR2 SVGAGI. CDR3 length: 16 amino acids. The CDR3 bases are TGTGCCAGCAGTTACACACAGGGTCCTATGAACACTGAAGCTTTCTTT. Its protein product is CASSYTQGPMNTEAFF.

The CDR3 loop reads CASSPQWGDPNYGYTF. The CDR3 DNA is TGTGCCAGCAGTCCGCAGTGGGGGGACCCTAACTATGGCTACACCTTC. The chain is built from TRBV28 and TRBJ1-2; a possible D gene is TRBD1 (5 bases). The length of the CDR3 is 16 residues. Trimming removed 5 bases from V and 0 bases from J, with 16 bases in between. From germline, CDR1 is MDHEN and CDR2 SYDVKM.

The chain joins TRBV27 to TRBJ1-6, with D tentatively TRBD1 (5 bases). The CDR3 is made up of 13 amino acids. Per germline, CDR1 MNHEY and CDR2 SMNVEV (reference sequence). Trimming cost V 7 bases and J 13 bases, with 17 bases left between them. DNA of the CDR3: TGTGCCAGCAATTCCCGGGGGGGACCCCCCCTCCACTTT. Protein product: CASNSRGGPPLHF.

V usage is TRBV12-3 or TRBV12-4 and J usage is TRBJ2-3, with TRBD1 matching over 9 bases. V was clipped by 7 bases and J by 9 bases; unmatched bases: 5. This CDR3 region has 12 residues. The CDR3 DNA reads as TGTGCCAGCACTCGACAGGGGGGGACGCAGTATTTT. Protein sequence: CASTRQGGTQYF.

The V and J genes are TRBV7-9 and TRBJ2-3, with D unclear. Trimming shortened V by 2 bases and J by 1 base, and 7 bases separated the two germline ends. Germline V gene data show CDR1 as SEHNR and CDR2 as FQNEAQ (reference sequence). The CDR3 length is 14 residues. CDR3 bases: TGTGCCAGCAGCTTATTAACTGGCACAGATACGCAGTATTTT. Protein: CASSLLTGTDTQYF.

The rearrangement joins TRBV6-9 to TRBJ1-1; D gene unclear. From germline, CDR1 is MNHGY and CDR2 SVAAGI. Trimming cost V 9 bases and J 3 bases, with 5 bases left between them. CDR3 length equals 10 residues. CDR3 in amino acids: CASVDTEAFF. CDR3 bases: TGTGCCAGTGTCGACACTGAAGCTTTCTTT.

The V gene is TRBV6-2 or TRBV6-3, the J gene TRBJ1-5, with D possibly being TRBD1 (6 bases). Germline values: CDR1 MNHEY, CDR2 SVGEGT. V was clipped by 2 bases and J by 3 bases, with 11 bases between them. The CDR3 extends over 15 amino acids. The chain's CDR3 is CASSYPRGTNQPQHF. In DNA, the CDR3 is TGTGCCAGCAGTTACCCGAGGGGGACCAATCAGCCCCAGCATTTT.

The rearrangement joins TRBV1 to TRBJ1-4. TRBV1 represents a pseudogene. This CDR3 is 17 amino acids long. In DNA, the CDR3 is TGCACCAGCAGCCAAGATTCTAGTGGGGAGGCTAATGAAAAACTGTTTTTT. Amino acids: CTSSQDSSGEANEKLFF.

This clone was seen a few times. Other DNA sequences within the sample encode an identical CDR3. The V gene is TRBV18, the J gene TRBJ1-2, with 10 bases that match TRBD1. Germline V gene lookup returns CDR1 KGHSH and CDR2 LQKENI. This CDR3 region has 15 residues. The V segment lost 2 bases and the J segment 2 bases; nucleotides outside the gene matches: 2. The DNA for the CDR3 is TGTGCCAGCTCACCAGGACAGGGGGGAAACTATGGCTACACCTTC. It codes for CASSPGQGGNYGYTF.